This is a list of T cell receptor beta chains from one sample in a study of blood T cell repertoires in COVID-19. Produced via immunoSEQ multiplex PCR; TCRdb's table is partial and in-frame only. The sample has 65,000 to 95,000 clones; roughly 87% are singletons. The specimen was peripheral blood. Receptors originate from a man younger than 45 with acute or convalescent COVID-19. Both conserved end residues are part of each CDR3. The order of the fields is V gene, J gene, D gene, CDR3 protein, CDR3 DNA. D genes are given only for firm matches.

V gene: TRBV4-3
J gene: TRBJ2-3
D gene: .
CDR3 protein: CASSQEGFSGLYF
CDR3 DNA: TGCGCCAGCAGCCAAGAGGGCTTTTCAGGGTTGTATTTT

V gene: TRBV27
J gene: TRBJ1-6
D gene: .
CDR3 protein: CASSFGAPGAPLHF
CDR3 DNA: TGTGCCAGCAGTTTCGGGGCTCCAGGGGCACCCCTCCACTTT

V gene: TRBV5-5
J gene: TRBJ2-7
D gene: .
CDR3 protein: CASSFPPQWAEQYF
CDR3 DNA: TGTGCCAGCAGCTTCCCCCCCCAGTGGGCCGAGCAGTACTTC

V gene: TRBV9
J gene: TRBJ2-7
D gene: .
CDR3 protein: CASSPSQRAYEQYF
CDR3 DNA: TGTGCCAGCAGCCCGAGTCAGCGGGCCTACGAGCAGTACTTC

V gene: TRBV7-8
J gene: TRBJ2-7
D gene: TRBD1
CDR3 protein: CASSLPGQALYEQYF
CDR3 DNA: TGTGCCAGCAGCTTGCCGGGACAGGCCCTCTACGAGCAGTACTTC

V gene: TRBV9
J gene: TRBJ2-5
D gene: TRBD1
CDR3 protein: CASSVDGTGFGETQYF
CDR3 DNA: TGTGCCAGCAGCGTAGATGGGACAGGGTTCGGAGAGACCCAGTACTTC

V gene: TRBV4-3
J gene: TRBJ2-7
D gene: TRBD1
CDR3 protein: CASSQDCGTGIEQYF
CDR3 DNA: TGCGCCAGCAGCCAAGATTGTGGGACAGGGATCGAGCAGTACTTC

V gene: TRBV19
J gene: TRBJ2-1
D gene: .
CDR3 protein: CASSMRDSYNEQFF
CDR3 DNA: TGTGCCAGTAGTATGAGGGACTCCTACAATGAGCAGTTCTTC

V gene: TRBV12-3/TRBV12-4
J gene: TRBJ1-3
D gene: .
CDR3 protein: CASIPLSGNTIYF
CDR3 DNA: TGTGCCAGCATTCCACTCTCTGGAAACACCATATATTTT

V gene: TRBV6-2/TRBV6-3
J gene: TRBJ1-1
D gene: TRBD1
CDR3 protein: CASSGQAGHTEAFF
CDR3 DNA: TGTGCCAGCAGCGGACAGGCAGGCCACACTGAAGCTTTCTTT

V gene: TRBV6-5
J gene: TRBJ1-5
D gene: .
CDR3 protein: CASTEGISNQPQHF
CDR3 DNA: TGTGCCAGCACGGAGGGGATTAGCAATCAGCCCCAGCATTTT

V gene: TRBV19
J gene: TRBJ2-2
D gene: .
CDR3 protein: CASSIWGRTGELFF
CDR3 DNA: TGTGCCAGTAGTATATGGGGGAGGACCGGGGAGCTGTTTTTT

V gene: TRBV28
J gene: TRBJ1-4
D gene: TRBD1
CDR3 protein: CASSSDRGDNEKLFF
CDR3 DNA: TGTGCCAGCAGCTCAGACAGGGGCGATAATGAAAAACTGTTTTTT